This T cell receptor (beta chain) emerged from a study of cytomegalovirus exposure and HLA in healthy donors. About the study: Earlier work reported around 110 million unique TCR beta sequences from 150 million to 200 million T cells. The study placed approximately 80% of its 350 to 450 genotyped donors in the Caucasian-associated ancestry cluster. The study, taken as a whole, reports: Later, TCR association rates were found to vary by HLA locus, highest for DRB1 and lowest for HLA-C. Later on, a genetic analysis was performed. It linked a missense variant in DCLRE1C with V- and J-gene trimming of TCR beta.

The CDR3 loop spans 13 amino acids. Trimming removed 5 bases at V and 1 base at J, with 8 bases between. CDR1 SGHAT and CDR2 FQNNGV come from the germline V gene. The PCR ran on 60 Vbeta and 13 Jbeta primers. Repertoires were generated with immunoSEQ multiplex PCR, while TCRdb's copy carries only in-frame clones and drops some. The sample records 160,000 or so clones, approximately 80% being singletons. On this clone: Its antigen is unidentified.

The sample comprised PBMCs. The source is a woman in her thirties or forties in good health and CMV-seropositive. The V and J genes are TRBV11-2 and TRBJ1-1; the D is unclear. CDR3 in amino acids: CASSVTENTEAFF. The CDR3 DNA reads as TGTGCCAGCAGCGTGACTGAGAACACTGAAGCTTTCTTT.